This T cell receptor beta chain was sequenced in a study of blood T cell repertoires in COVID-19. Overall study context: T cells, B-cell-depleted T cells, or PBMCs supplied cDNA or gDNA.

The repertoire was sequenced with immunoSEQ multiplex PCR; TCRdb's copy has only in-frame clones and lacks some. Of 59,000 or so clones in the sample, around 80% are singletons; the top ten hold over 5.5%. Trimming at V came to 4 bases and at J to 7 bases, leaving 10 bases not matched to a gene. Germline V lookup: CDR1 MDHEN, CDR2 SYDVKM. The CDR3 loop spans 15 amino acids. Material for sequencing was peripheral blood. The clonotype comes from a man in his 60s with acute or convalescent COVID-19. This chain links TRBV28 with TRBJ2-1, with 7 positions matching TRBD1. The CDR3 region is CASSYTGVMGNEQFF. The CDR3 nucleotides are TGTGCCAGCAGTTATACAGGGGTAATGGGGAATGAGCAGTTCTTC.